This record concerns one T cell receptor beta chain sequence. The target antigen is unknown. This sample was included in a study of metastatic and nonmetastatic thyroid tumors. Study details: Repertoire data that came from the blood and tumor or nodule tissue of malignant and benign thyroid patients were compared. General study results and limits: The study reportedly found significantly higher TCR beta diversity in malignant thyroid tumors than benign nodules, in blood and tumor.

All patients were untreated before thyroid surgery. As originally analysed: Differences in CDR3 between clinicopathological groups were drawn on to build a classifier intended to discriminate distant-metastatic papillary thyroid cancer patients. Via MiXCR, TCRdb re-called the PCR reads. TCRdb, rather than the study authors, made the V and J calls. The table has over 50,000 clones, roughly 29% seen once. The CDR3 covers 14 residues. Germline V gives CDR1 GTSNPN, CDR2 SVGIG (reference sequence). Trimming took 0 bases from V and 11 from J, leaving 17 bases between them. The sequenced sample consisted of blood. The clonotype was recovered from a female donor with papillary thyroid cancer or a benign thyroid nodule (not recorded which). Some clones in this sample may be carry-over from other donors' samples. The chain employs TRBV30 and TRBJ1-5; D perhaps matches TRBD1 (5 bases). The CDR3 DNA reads TGTGCCTGGAGTGTAGCGGACGGACCACAGGCCCAGCATTTT. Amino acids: CAWSVADGPQAQHF.